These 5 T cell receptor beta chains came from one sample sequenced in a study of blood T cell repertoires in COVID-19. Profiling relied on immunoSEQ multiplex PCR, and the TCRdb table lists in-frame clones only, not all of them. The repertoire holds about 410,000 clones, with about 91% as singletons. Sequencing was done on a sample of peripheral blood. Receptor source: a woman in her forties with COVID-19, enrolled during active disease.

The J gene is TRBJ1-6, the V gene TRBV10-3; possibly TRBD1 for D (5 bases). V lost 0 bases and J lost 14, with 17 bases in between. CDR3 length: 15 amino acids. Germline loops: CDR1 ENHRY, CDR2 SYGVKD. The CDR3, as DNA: TGTGCCATCAGTGAGTCTCCCCAGCTGGGGCTGTCCCTCCACTTT. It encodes CAISESPQLGLSLHF.

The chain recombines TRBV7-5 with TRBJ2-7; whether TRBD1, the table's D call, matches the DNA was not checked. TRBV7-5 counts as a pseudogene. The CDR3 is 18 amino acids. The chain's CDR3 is CARSLLQGPPRIPYEQYF. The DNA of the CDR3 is TGTGCCAGAAGCTTACTCCAGGGCCCCCCAAGGATTCCCTACGAGCAGTACTTC.

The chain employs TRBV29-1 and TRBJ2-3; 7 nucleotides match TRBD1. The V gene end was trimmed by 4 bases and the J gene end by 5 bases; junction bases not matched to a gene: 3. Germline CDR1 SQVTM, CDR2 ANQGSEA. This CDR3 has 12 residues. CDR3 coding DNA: TGCAGCGTTGTGACAGGGATAGATACGCAGTATTTT. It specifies CSVVTGIDTQYF.

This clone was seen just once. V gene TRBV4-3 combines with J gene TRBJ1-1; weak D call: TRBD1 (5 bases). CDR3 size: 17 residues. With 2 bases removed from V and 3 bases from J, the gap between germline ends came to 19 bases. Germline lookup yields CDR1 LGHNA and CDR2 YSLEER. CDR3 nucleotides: TGCGCCAGCAGCCAACTAATAGGAGTAGGCAGGGACACTGAAGCTTTCTTT. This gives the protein CASSQLIGVGRDTEAFF.

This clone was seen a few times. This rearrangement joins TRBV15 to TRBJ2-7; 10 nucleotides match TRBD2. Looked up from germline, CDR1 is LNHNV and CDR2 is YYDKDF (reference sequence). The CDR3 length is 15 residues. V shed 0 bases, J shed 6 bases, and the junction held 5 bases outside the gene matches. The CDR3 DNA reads TGTGCCACCAGCAGAGATCTAGCGGGAGCCCTCGAGCAGTACTTC. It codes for CATSRDLAGALEQYF.